Listed here is a single TCR beta chain. CDR3 and TCR beta VDJ profiling relied on a genomic DNA template. TCRdb independently ran MiXCR on the reads; one entry per CDR3 protein. Of approximately 200,000 distinct CDR3 sequences listed, 60% to 65% are singletons. The sample belongs to a study of CD8+CD57+ T cells in acquired aplastic anemia. This CDR3 has 14 amino acids. V was trimmed by 2 bases and J by 4 bases, leaving 9 bases between them. CDR1 is LNHDA and CDR2 is SQIVND in the germline V gene (reference sequence). The chain combines TRBV19 with TRBJ1-3, with a weak D call TRBD1 (6 bases). The sequence was collected from a human donor in good health. Sequencing was performed on sorted CD4+, CD8+, or CD8+CD57+ T cells (not recorded which) from PBMCs. CDR3 region: CASSITGPGNTIYF. In DNA, the CDR3 is TGTGCCAGTAGTATAACAGGGCCCGGAAACACCATATATTTT. Variable domain in full (rest from reference TRBV19 and TRBJ1-3): DGGITQSPKYLFRKEGQNVTLSCEQNLNHDAMYWYRQDPGQGLRLIYYSQIVNDFQKGDIAEGYSVSREKKESFPLTVTSAQKNPTAFYLCASSITGPGNTIYFGEGSWLTVV.